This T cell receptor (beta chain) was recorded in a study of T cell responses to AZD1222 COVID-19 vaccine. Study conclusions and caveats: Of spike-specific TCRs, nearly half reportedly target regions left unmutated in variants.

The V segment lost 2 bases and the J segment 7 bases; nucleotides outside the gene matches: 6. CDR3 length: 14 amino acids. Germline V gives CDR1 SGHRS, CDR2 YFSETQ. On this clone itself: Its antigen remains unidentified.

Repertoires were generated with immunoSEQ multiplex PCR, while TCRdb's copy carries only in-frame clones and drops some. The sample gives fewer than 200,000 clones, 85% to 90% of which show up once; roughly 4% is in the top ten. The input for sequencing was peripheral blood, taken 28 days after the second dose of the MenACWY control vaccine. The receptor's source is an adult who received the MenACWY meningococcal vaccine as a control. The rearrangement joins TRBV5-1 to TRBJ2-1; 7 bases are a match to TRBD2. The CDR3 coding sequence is TGCGCCAGCAGCTTTTATGGGGAGGGGAATGAGCAGTTCTTC. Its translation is CASSFYGEGNEQFF.